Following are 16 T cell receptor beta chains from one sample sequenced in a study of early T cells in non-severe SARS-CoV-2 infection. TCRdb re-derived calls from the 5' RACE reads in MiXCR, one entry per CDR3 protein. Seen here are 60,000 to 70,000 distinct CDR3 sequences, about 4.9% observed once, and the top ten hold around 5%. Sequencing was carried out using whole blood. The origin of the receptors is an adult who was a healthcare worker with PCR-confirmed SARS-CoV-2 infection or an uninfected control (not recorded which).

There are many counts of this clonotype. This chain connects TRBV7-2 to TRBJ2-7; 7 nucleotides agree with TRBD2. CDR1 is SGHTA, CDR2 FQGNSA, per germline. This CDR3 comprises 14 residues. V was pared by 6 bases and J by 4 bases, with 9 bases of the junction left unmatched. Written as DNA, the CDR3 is TGTGCCAGCAGGGGTACTAGCGTAGGGTACGAGCAGTACTTC. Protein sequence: CASRGTSVGYEQYF.

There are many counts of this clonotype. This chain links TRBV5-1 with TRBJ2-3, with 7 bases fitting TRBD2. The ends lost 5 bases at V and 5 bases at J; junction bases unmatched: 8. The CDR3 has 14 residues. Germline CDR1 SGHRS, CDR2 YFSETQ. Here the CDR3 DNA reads TGCGCCAGCAGTAATCCGGGGAGGGGAGATACGCAGTATTTT. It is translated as CASSNPGRGDTQYF. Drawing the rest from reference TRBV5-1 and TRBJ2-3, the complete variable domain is KAGVTQTPRYLIKTRGQQVTLSCSPISGHRSVSWYQQTPGQGLQFLFEYFSETQRNKGNFPGRFSGRQFSNSRSEMNVSTLELGDSALYLCASSNPGRGDTQYFGPGTRLTVL.

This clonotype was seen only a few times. The CDR3 loop is CASSPPGSLRETQYF. The DNA of the CDR3 is TGTGCCAGCAGCCCCCCGGGATCATTGCGAGAGACCCAGTACTTC. V gene TRBV6-2 or TRBV6-3 combines with J gene TRBJ2-5, with D possibly TRBD2 on 5 matching bases. The CDR3 extends over 15 amino acids. V was pared by 6 bases and J by 4 bases, with 18 bases between. The germline gives CDR1 MNHEY, CDR2 SVGEGT.

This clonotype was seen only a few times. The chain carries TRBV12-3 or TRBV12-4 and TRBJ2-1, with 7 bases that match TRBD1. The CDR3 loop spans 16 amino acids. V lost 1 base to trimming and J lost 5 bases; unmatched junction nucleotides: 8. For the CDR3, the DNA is TGTGCCAGCAGTTTAGGGACAGGCCTAGGTGACAATGAGCAGTTCTTC. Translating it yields CASSLGTGLGDNEQFF.

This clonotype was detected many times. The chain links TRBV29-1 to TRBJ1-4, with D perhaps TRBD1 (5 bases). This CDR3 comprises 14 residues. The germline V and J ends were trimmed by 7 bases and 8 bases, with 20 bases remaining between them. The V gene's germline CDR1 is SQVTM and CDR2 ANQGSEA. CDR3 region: CSGSYGTSGEKLFF. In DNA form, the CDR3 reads TGCAGCGGTAGCTATGGGACTTCTGGGGAAAAACTGTTTTTT.

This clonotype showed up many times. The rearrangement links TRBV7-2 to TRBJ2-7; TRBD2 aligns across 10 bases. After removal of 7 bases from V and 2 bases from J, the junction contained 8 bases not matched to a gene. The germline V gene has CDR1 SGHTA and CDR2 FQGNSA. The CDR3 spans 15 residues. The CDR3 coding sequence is TGTGCCAGCAACGACGGACTAGCGGTAACCTACGAGCAGTACTTC. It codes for CASNDGLAVTYEQYF.

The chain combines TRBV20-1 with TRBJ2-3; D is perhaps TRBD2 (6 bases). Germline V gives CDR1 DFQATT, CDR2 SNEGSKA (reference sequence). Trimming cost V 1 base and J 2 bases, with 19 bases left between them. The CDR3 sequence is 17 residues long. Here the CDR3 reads CSARGSPTSSPTDTQYF. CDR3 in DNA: TGCAGTGCTAGAGGCTCCCCGACTAGTTCCCCCACAGATACGCAGTATTTT.

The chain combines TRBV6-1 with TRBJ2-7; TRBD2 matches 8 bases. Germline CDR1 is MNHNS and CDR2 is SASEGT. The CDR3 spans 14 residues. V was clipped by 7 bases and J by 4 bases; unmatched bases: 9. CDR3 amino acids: CASIVSGSSYEQYF. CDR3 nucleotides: TGTGCCAGCATCGTGAGCGGGAGTTCGTACGAGCAGTACTTC.

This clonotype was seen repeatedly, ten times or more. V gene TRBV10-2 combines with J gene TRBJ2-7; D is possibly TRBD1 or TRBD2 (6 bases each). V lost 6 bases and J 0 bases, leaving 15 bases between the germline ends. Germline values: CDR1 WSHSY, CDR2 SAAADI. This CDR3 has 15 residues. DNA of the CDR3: TGCGCCAGCAGCCCGGGGGCGGCTAGCTCCTACGAGCAGTACTTC. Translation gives CASSPGAASSYEQYF.

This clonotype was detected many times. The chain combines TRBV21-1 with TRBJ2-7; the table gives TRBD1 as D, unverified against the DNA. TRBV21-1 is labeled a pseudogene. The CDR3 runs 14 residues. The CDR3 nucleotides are TGTGCCAGCAGCAAGAGGGACAGTCCTCACGAGCAGTACTTC. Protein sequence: CASSKRDSPHEQYF.

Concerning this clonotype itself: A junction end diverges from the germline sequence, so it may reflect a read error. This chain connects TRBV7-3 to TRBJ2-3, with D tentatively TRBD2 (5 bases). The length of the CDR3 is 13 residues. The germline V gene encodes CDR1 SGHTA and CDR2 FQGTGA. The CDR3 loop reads CASSLTRAETQYF. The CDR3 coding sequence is TGTGCCAGCAGCTTAACGAGGGCAGAGACGCAGTATTTT.

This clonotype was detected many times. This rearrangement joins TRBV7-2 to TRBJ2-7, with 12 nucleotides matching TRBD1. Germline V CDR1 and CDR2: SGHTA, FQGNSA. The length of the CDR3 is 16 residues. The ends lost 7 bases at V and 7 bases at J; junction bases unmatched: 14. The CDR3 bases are TGTGCCAGCAACGGTGGACCGGGACAGGGGGCGCGGGAGCAGTACTTC. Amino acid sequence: CASNGGPGQGAREQYF.

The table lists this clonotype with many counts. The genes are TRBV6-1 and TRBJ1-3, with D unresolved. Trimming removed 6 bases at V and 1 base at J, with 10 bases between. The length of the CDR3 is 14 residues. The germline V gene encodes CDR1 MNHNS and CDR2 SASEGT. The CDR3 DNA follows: TGTGCCAGCAGGCCGTGGGGATCTGGAAACACCATATATTTT. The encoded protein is CASRPWGSGNTIYF.

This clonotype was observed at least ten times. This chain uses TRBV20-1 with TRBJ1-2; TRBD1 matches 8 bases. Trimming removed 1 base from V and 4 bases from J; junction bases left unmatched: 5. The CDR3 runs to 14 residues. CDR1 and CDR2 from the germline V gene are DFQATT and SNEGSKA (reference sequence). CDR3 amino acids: CSARGGQDGYGYTF. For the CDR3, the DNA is TGCAGTGCTAGAGGGGGACAGGATGGCTATGGCTACACCTTC.

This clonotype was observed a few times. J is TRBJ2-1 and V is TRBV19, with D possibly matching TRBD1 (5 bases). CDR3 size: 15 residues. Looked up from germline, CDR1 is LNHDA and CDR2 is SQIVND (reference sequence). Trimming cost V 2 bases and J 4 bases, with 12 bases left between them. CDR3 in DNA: TGTGCCAGTAGTATACAGGGCGGAAATTACAATGAGCAGTTCTTC. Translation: CASSIQGGNYNEQFF.

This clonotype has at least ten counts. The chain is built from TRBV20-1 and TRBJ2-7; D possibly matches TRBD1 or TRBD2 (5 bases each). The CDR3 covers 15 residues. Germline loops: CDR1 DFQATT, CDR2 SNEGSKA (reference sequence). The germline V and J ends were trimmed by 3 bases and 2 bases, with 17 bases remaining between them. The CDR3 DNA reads TGCAGTGCTAGCCCCGGGACGGCGGGTACCTACGAGCAGTACTTC. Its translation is CSASPGTAGTYEQYF.